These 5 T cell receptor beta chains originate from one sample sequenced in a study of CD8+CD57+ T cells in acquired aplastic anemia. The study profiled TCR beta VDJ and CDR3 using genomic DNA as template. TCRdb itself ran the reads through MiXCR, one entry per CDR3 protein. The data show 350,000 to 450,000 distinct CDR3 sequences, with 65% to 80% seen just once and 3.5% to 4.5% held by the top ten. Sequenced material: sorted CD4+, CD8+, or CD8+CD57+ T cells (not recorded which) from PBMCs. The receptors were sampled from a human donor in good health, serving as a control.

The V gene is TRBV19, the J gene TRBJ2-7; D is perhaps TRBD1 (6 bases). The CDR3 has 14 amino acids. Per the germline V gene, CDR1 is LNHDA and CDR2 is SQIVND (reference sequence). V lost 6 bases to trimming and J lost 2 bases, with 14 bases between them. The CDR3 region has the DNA TGTGCCAGTAGGCTAAGGGACATAGCCTACGAGCAGTACTTC. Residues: CASRLRDIAYEQYF.

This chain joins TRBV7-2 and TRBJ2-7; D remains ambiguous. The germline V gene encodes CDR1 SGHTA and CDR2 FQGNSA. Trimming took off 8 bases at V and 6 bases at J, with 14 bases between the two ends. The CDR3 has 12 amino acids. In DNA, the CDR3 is TGTGCCAGCGGCCCCCGTTTCGGCGAGCAGTACGTC. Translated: CASGPRFGEQYV.

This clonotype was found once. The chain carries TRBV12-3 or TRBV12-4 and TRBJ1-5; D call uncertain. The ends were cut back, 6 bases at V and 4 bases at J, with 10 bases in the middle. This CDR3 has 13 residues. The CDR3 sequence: CASSLVRNQPQHF. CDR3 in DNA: TGTGCCAGCAGCCTCGTGAGGAATCAGCCCCAGCATTTT.

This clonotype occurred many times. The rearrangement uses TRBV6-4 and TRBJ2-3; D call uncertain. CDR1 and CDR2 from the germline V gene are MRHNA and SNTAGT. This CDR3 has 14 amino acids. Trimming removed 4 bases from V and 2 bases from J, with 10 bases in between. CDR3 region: CASSAQADTDTQYF. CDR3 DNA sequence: TGTGCCAGCAGTGCTCAGGCCGACACAGATACGCAGTATTTT.

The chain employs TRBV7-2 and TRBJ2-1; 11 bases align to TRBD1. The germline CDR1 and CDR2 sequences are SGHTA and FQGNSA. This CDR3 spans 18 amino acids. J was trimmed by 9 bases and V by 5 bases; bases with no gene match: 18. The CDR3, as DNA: TGTGCCAGCAGCGTGGGGGGACAGGGGGGCTCAGAACAGAGTGAGCAGTTCTTC. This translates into CASSVGGQGGSEQSEQFF. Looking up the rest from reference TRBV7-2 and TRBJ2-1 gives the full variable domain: GAGVSQSPSNKVTEKGKDVELRCDPISGHTALYWYRQSLGQGLEFLIYFQGNSAPDKSGLPSDRFSAERTGGSVSTLTIQRTQQEDSAVYLCASSVGGQGGSEQSEQFFGPGTRLTVL.